The T cell receptor beta chain described here comes from a study of identical twins. A universal primer site arose from template switching, and cDNA bore unique molecular identifiers. Each CDR3 protein is one row after TCRdb ran MiXCR on the 5' RACE reads. The sample has about 430,000 distinct CDR3 sequences, approximately 17% seen once. J gave up 1 base and V 6 bases, and 11 bases lay outside the gene matches. Germline V CDR1 and CDR2: DFQATT, SNEGSKA (reference sequence). The CDR3 consists of 15 residues. The sequence came from a man between 50 and 59 years old in good health. The sequenced material came from naive T cells sorted from blood. V and J are TRBV20-1 and TRBJ1-2; TRBD1 matches at 7 bases. The CDR3 DNA reads TGCAGTGCCCCGGGACAGATGGGGTTTAACTATGGCTACACCTTC. Translation gives CSAPGQMGFNYGYTF.